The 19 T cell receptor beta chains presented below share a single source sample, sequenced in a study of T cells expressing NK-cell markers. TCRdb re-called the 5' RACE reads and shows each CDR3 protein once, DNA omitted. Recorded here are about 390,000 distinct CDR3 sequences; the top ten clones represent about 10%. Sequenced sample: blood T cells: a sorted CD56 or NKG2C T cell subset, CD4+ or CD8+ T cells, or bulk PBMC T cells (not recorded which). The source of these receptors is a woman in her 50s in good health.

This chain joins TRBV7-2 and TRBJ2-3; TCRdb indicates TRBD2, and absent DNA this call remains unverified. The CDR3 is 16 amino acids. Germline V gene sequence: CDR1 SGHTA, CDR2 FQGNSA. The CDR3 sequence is CASSLVAGGWADTQYF.

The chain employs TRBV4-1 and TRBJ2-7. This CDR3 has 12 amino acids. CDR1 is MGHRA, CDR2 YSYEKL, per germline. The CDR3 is CASSHFSYEQYF.

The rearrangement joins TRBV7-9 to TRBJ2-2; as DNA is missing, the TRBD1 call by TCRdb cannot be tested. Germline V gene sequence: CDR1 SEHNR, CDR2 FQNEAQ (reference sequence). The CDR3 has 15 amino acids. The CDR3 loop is CASSLGTGWTGELFF.

CDR3 protein: CSVELGTPSSYNEQFF. The chain links TRBV29-1 to TRBJ2-1; TCRdb picks TRBD1, but there is no DNA to check that call. Germline assignment: CDR1 SQVTM and CDR2 ANQGSEA. The CDR3 runs to 16 residues.

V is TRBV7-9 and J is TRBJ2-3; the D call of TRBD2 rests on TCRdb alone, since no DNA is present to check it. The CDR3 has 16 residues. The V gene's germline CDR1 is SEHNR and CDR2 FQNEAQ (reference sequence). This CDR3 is CASSQGLAGSTDTQYF.

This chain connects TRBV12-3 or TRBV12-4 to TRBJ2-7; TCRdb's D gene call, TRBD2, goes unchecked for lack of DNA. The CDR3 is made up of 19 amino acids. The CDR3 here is CASRNSRRGFNPGSYEQYF.

The CDR3 loop is CATSGWPMNTEAFF. The chain links TRBV24-1 to TRBJ1-1. This CDR3 contains 14 residues. Germline V lookup: CDR1 KGHDR, CDR2 SFDVKD.

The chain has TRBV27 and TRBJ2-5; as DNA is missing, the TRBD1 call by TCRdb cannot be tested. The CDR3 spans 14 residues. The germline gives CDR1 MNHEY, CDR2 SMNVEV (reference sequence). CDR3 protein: CASSFLQGSETQYF.

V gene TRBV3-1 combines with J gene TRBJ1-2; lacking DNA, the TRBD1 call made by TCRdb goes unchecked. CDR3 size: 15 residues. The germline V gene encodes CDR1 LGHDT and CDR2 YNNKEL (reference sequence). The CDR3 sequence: CASSQDSTGLRGYTF.

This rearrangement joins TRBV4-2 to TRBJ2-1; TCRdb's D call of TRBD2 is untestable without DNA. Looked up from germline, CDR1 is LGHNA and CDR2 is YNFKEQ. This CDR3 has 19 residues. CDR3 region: CASSQGGLDPSSSYNEQFF.

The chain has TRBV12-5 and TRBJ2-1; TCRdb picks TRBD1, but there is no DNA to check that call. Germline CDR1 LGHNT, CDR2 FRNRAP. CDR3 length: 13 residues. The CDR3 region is CASGSGGGNEQFF.

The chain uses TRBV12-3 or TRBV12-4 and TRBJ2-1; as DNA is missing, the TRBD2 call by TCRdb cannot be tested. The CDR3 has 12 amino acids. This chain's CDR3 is CASSLRETTEFF.

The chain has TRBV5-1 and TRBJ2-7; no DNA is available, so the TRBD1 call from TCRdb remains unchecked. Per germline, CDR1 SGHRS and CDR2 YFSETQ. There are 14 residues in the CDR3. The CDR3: CASSLLGTLAEQYF.

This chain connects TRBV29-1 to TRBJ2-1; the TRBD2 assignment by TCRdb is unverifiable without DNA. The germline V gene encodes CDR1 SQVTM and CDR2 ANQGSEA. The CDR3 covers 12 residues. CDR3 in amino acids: CSGQSGNNEQFF.

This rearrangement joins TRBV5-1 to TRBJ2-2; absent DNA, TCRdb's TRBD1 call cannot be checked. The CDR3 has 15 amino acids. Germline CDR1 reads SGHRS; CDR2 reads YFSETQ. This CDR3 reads CASSKTGTNTGELFF.

CDR3 sequence: CSVREGAAKNIQYF. V gene TRBV29-1 combines with J gene TRBJ2-4; TCRdb's assignment of TRBD1 cannot be checked, as there is no DNA. The CDR3 covers 14 residues. The V gene's germline CDR1 is SQVTM and CDR2 ANQGSEA. Complete variable domain (other parts from reference TRBV29-1 and TRBJ2-4): SAVISQKPSRDICQRGTSLTIQCQVDSQVTMMFWYRQQPGQSLTLIATANQGSEATYESGFVIDKFPISRPNLTFSTLTVSNMSPEDSSIYLCSVREGAAKNIQYFGAGTRLSVL.

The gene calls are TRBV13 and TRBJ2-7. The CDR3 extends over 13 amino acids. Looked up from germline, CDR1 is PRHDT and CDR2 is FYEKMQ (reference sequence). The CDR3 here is CASSLGRLYEQYF.

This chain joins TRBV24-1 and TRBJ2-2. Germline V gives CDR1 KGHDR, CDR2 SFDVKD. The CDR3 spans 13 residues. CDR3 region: CATSDYYGGELFF.

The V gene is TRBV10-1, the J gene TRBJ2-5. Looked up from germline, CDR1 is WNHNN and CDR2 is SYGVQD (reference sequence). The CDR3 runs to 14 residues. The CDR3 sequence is CASSEPLHGEAQYF.